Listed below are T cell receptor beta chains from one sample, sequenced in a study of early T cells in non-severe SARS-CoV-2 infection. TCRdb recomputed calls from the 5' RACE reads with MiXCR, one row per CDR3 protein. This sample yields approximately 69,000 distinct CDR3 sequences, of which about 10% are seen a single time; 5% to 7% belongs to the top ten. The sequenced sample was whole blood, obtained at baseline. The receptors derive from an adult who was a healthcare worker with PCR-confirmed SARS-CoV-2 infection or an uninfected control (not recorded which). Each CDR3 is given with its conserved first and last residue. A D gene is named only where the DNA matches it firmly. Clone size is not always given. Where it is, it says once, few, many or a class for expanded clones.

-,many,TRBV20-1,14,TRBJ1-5,TGCAGTGCCAAGAGGGGCGGGAACAATCAGCCCCAGCATTTT,CSAKRGGNNQPQHF
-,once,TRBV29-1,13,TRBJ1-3,TGCAGCGTAGGACAGCACTCTGGAAACACCATATATTTT,CSVGQHSGNTIYF
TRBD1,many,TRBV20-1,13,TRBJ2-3,TGCAGTGCTCCCGGGACAGGGTTCCATACGCAGTATTTT,CSAPGTGFHTQYF
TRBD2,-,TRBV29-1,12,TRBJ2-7,TGCAGCGTTGAACGTCTAGCGGACGAGCAGTACTTC,CSVERLADEQYF
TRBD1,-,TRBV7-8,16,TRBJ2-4,TGTGCCAGCAGCTTATCCGGGACAGGAACCCAAAACATTCAGTACTTC,CASSLSGTGTQNIQYF
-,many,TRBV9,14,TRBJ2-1,TGTGCCAGCAGCGTAGTGGACACGCACAATGAGCAGTTCTTC,CASSVVDTHNEQFF
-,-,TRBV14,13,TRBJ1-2,TGTGCCAGCAGCCAACTGGACAGCTATGGCTACACCTTC,CASSQLDSYGYTF
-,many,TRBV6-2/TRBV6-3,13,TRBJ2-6,TGTGCCAGCAGTTACTCTGGGGCCAACGTCCTGACTTTC,CASSYSGANVLTF
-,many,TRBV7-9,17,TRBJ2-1,TGTGCCAGCAGCTCCCCGTTTGGGCAAAACTCTTACAATGAGCAGTTCTTC,CASSSPFGQNSYNEQFF
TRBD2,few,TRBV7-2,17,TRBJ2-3,TGTGCCAGCAGCTTCCAGACTAGCGGGAGGGCTCGAGATACGCAGTATTTT,CASSFQTSGRARDTQYF
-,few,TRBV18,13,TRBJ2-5,TGTGCCAGCTCACCCATCACGCAAGAGACCCAGTACTTC,CASSPITQETQYF
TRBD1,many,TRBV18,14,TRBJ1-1,TGTGCCAGCTCACTAACCGACAGGGACACTGAAGCTTTCTTT,CASSLTDRDTEAFF
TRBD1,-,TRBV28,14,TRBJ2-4,TGTGCCAGCAGTTTTGCAGGGGGCGCGTACATTCAGTACTTC,CASSFAGGAYIQYF
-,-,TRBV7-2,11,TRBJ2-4,TGTGCCAGCAGCGGTGGAAACATTCAGTACTTC,CASSGGNIQYF
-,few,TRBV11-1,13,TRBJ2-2,TGTGCCAGCAGCCCAGCTCTAGCCGGGGAGCTGTTTTTT,CASSPALAGELFF
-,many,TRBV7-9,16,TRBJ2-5,TGTGCCAGCAGCTCCCTTGCGCGGACGGAGAGAGGGCGCCAGTACTTC,CASSSLARTERGRQYF